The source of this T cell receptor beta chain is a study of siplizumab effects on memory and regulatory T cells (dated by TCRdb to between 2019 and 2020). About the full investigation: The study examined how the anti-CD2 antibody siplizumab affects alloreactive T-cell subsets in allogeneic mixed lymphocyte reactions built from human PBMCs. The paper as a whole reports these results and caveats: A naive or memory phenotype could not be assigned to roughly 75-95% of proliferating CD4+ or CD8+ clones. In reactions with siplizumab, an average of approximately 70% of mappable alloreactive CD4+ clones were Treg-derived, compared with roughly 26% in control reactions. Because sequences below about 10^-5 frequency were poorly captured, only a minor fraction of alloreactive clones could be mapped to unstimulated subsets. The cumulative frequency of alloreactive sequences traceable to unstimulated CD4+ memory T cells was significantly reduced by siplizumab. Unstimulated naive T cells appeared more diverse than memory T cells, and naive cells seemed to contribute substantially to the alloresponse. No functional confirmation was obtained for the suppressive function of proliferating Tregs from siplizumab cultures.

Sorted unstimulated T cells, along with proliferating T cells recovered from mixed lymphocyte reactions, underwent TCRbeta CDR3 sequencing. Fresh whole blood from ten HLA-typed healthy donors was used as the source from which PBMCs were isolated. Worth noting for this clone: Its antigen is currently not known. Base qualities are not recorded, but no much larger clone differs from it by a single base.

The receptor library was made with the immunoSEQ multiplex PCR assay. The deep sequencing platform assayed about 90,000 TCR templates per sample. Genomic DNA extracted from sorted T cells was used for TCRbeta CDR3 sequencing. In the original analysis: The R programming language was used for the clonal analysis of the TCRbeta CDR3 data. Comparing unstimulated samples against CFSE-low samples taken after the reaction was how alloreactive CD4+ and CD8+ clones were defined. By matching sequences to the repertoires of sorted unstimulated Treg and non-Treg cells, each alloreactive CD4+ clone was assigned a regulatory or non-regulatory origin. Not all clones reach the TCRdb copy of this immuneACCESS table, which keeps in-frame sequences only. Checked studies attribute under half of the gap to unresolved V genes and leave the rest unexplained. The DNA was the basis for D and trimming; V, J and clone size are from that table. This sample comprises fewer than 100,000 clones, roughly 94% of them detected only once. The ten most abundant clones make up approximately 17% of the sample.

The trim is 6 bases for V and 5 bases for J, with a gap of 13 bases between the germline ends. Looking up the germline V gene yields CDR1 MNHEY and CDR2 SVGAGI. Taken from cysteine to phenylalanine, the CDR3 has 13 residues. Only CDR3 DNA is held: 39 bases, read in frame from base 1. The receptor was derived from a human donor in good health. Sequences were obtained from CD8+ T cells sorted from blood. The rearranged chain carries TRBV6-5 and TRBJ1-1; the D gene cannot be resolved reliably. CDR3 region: CASRPIYETEAFF. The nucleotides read TGTGCCAGCAGACCGATCTACGAAACTGAAGCTTTCTTT.